Here is one T cell receptor (beta chain) with its context. This clonotype showed up many times. Which antigen it targets is not known. Base qualities are not recorded, but no much larger clone differs from it by a single base. This specimen belongs to a study of neurological immune-mediated disorders (dated by TCRdb to between 2018 and 2021). With respect to the entire study: Among the 35 or so multiple sclerosis patients, relapsing-remitting MS was present in roughly 30 and secondary progressive MS was present in 3. Peripheral blood TCR-beta repertoires from patients with HTLV-I-associated myelopathy (HAM/TSP), patients with multiple sclerosis, and healthy controls were compared in the study using UMI-based sequencing. The 95 to 120 TCR-beta libraries included longitudinal samples, technical triplicates and paired sorted CD4+ and CD8+ T-cell subsets alongside PBMC samples. Of the approximately 66 subjects in the cohort, approximately 15 were HAM/TSP patients, about 34 were multiple sclerosis patients, and around 20 were healthy controls. What the study reported, not specific to this receptor: The highest TCR clonal expansion was observed in HAM/TSP patients, whereas the lowest was observed in MS patients, even when compared with healthy controls. No identical CDR3 amino acid sequences were shared among expanded clones across subjects, suggesting private TCR-beta repertoires in all groups. No clinical or MRI features were associated with the MS cluster, and the authors said that larger cohorts are needed. Phylogenetic analysis grouped repertoires from 18 of 34 MS patients into a cluster of related CDR3 sequences, suggesting a possible repertoire-level signature.

CDR3 length: 13 amino acids, cysteine to phenylalanine. Of the read, only the CDR3 DNA is kept; its 39 bases are in frame from base 1. CDR1 is given as DFQATT and CDR2 as SNEGSKA, both from the germline V gene (reference sequence). V is cut back by 5 bases and J by 2 bases, with 3 bases in the junction unmatched. To synthesize cDNA, template-switch 5'RACE was performed with a primer carrying a 10-nucleotide random unique molecular identifier so that each TCR transcript was tagged. Over 190 million TCR-beta sequences, covering 15-18 subjects, were produced in each sequencing run. Total RNA was extracted with the RNeasy kit. The KAPA Real-time Library Amplification kit was used to amplify TCR-beta VDJ regions with primers targeting the TCR constant region and the 5'RACE anchor. Sample indexes and Illumina adaptors were added in a first PCR, after which library yield was increased in a second PCR. After purification with Ampure beads, the TCR product of roughly 650 bp was size-selected on a 2% E-gel SizeSelection system. Before pooling, library quality was checked on a Bioanalyzer, concentration was measured with Qubit, and libraries were quantified with the Kapa Library Quantification kit. An Illumina HiSeq 2500 was used to sequence the libraries paired-end at 2 x 150 bp. To increase sequence diversity, roughly 24-32% phiX was spiked into each library pool. On the study's bioinformatics: The UMI-based MiGEC pipeline processed quality-filtered reads and removed over 75% of raw TCR sequences during error correction. IMGT germline references were used for aligning VDJ genes, and each clonotype was defined as a unique CDR3 amino acid sequence together with its V-J genes. VDJtools evaluated clonal expansion, Shannon diversity and CDR3 relatedness (CalcPairwiseDistances, ClusterSamples); CLCbio workbench built phylogenetic trees. Expanded clones were defined as having at least 8 unique UMIs, based on coefficient-of-variation modelling across technical triplicates. TCRdb cleaned the public reads at Q25 with fastp, built clones with MiXCR and kept in-frame beta chains. Identical CDR3 proteins give one entry, which carries the most common genes and DNA. The V and J calls follow TCRdb's processing rather than the paper's. The sample table contains approximately 68,000 distinct CDR3 sequences; only one count was recorded for roughly 4.4% of them. 2.2% of the sample rests with the top ten.

Libraries from unsorted PBMCs were made from 2 million PBMCs kept in RNAlater at -80 degrees C until RNA extraction. Multiple sclerosis patients were enrolled in a US clinical protocol evaluating disease progression by magnetic resonance imaging. PBMCs were separated from peripheral blood using Ficoll-Hypaque density gradient centrifugation and then cryopreserved in liquid nitrogen. Specimen: PBMCs. The sequence was collected from a woman in her seventies with multiple sclerosis. The chain links TRBV20-1 with TRBJ1-5, with 7 junctional bases fitting TRBD1. The bases are TGCAGTGCTCCCGGACAGGGCAATCAGCCCCAGCATTTT. This is translated as CSAPGQGNQPQHF.